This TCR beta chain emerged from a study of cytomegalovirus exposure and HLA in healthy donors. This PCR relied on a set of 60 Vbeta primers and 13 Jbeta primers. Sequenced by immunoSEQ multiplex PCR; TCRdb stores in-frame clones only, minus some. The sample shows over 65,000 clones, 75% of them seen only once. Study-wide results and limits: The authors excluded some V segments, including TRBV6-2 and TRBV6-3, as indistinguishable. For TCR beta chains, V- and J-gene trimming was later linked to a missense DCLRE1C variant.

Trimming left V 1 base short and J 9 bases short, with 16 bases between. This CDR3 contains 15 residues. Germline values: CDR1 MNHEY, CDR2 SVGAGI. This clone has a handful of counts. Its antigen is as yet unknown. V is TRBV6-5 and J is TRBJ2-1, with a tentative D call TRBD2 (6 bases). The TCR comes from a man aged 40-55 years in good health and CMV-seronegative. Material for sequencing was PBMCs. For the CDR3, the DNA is TGTGCCAGCAGTTACTTAGGAGGGTTTGGGAGTGAGCAGTTCTTC. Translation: CASSYLGGFGSEQFF.